The rows below give T cell receptor beta chains drawn from one sample of a study of T cell repertoires in cytomegalovirus infection. These receptors have no known antigen. TCRdb processed the reads anew with MiXCR; each CDR3 protein has one entry. The data contain 100,000 or so distinct CDR3 sequences, 42% of them singletons. The sample was CD8+ T cells from cultured PBMCs, taken from culture after CMV antigen stimulation. The receptors were sampled from a human donor in good health (CMV status not recorded). Some clones in this sample may be carry-over from other donors' samples. Each CDR3 is given with its conserved first and last residue. Fields, in order: D gene, V gene, CDR3 protein. A D gene is named only where the DNA matches it firmly.

-	TRBV12-3/TRBV12-4	CASSFGGGGYTF
TRBD1	TRBV7-3	CASSWGQGDTDTQYF
-	TRBV27	CASSTRADSYEQYF
-	TRBV7-2	CASHYGAGEQFF
-	TRBV11-1	CASSYLQPMNTEAFF
-	TRBV6-1	CASSEGGISPLHF
TRBD1	TRBV28	CASSLLAQGMGTYEQYF
TRBD2	TRBV7-2	CASSLASGARDTQYF
-	TRBV7-1	CATQPKGGGYNEQFF
-	TRBV27	CASSFRSNQPQHF
TRBD2	TRBV7-9	CASSPSTSGAYEQYF
TRBD1	TRBV4-1	CASSPGTGAFYGYTF
-	TRBV2	CASSKDRHSNQPQHF
-	TRBV2	CGWGGRVADTQYF
-	TRBV6-5	CASSYGGPYNEQFF
-	TRBV7-4	CASSAGTAAYEQYF
-	TRBV20-1	CSAREGNTLDYGYTF
-	TRBV7-2	CASSPSGVVFQPQHF
TRBD1	TRBV19	CASSGTGGFYGYTF
-	TRBV5-4	CASSLGDQSYNEQFF
-	TRBV7-8	CASSSSGSYNEQFF
TRBD1	TRBV12-3/TRBV12-4	CASSTTGGADGYTF
TRBD1	TRBV12-5	CASGLDSTGQGEVETQYF
-	TRBV6-1	CASSDLSLSSYNEQFF
-	TRBV7-5	CISVPEATGKAKNIQYF
-	TRBV7-6	CASSFGLIRRGIYNEQFF
TRBD2	TRBV4-2	CASSQDHAGGRNEQFF
-	TRBV7-8	CASSSGPQPQHF
-	TRBV12-3/TRBV12-4	CASSSVGGSNTGELFF
TRBD1	TRBV7-6	CASSWGQGKGLTQETQYF
TRBD2	TRBV7-9	CASSSRGLAGGPPANEQFF
TRBD2	TRBV6-5	CASSYSALAGGIYQSSYEQYF
TRBD2	TRBV10-2	CASCLSSGGSSLFRHNEQFF
-	TRBV7-6	CASSLASAGEWNEQFF
-	TRBV12-3/TRBV12-4	CASSQTGELFF
-	TRBV7-6	CASSSPIMMPYNEQFF
-	TRBV5-6	CASRLGAGGVDQPQHF
-	TRBV3-1	CASSHRAMMDTEAFF
TRBD1	TRBV20-1	CSARASLGQGRSNTEAFF
-	TRBV7-6	CASSPYKGANYEQYF
-	TRBV15	CATSSWRGDLIYNEQFF
-	TRBV2	CASSEAPRQNTEAFF
-	TRBV28	CASSSESGNYGYTF
TRBD1	TRBV24-1	CATSDSQLIGTDSNQPQHF
-	TRBV27	CASRGGAEKLFF
TRBD2	TRBV7-8	CASSSDGGEPADTQYF
-	TRBV29-1	CSLGVSYNSPLHF
TRBD1	TRBV4-1	CASSQQGAANEKLFF
-	TRBV29-1	CSGRTGVSDTQYF
TRBD2	TRBV12-3/TRBV12-4	CASSLGGSPLGEQYF
TRBD2	TRBV6-1	CASSPLVSGGPQYF
-	TRBV7-2	CASSTSEVRGGYTF
-	TRBV2	CASSEGGTGNTGELFF
-	TRBV19	CASSPDMDLTNEQFF
-	TRBV12-3/TRBV12-4	CASSLALGAFYGYTF